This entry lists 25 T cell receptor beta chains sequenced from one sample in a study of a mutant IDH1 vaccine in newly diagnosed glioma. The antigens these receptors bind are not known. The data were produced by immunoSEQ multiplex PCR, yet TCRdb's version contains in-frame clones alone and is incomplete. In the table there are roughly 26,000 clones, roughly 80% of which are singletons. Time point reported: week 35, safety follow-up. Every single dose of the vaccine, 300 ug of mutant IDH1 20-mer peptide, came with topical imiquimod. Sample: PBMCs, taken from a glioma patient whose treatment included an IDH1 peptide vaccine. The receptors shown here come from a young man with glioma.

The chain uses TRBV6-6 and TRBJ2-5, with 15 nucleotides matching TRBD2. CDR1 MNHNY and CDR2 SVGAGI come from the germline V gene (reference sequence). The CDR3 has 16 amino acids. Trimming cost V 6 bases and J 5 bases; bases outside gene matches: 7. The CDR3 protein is CASSRTSGGAGETQYF. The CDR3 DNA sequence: TGTGCCAGCAGCCGGACTAGCGGGGGGGCCGGGGAGACCCAGTACTTC.

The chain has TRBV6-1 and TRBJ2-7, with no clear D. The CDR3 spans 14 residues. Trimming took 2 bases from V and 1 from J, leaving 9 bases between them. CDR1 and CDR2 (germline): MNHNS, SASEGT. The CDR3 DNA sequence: TGTGCCAGCAGTGAATCGTTTGGGTCCTACGAGCAGTACTTC. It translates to CASSESFGSYEQYF.

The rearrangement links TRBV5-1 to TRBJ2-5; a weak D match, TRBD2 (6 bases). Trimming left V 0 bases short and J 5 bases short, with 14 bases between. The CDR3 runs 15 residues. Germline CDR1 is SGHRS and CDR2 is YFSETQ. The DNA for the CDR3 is TGCGCCAGCAGCTTGGCCCAGGGAGGTGGGGAGACCCAGTACTTC. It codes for CASSLAQGGGETQYF.

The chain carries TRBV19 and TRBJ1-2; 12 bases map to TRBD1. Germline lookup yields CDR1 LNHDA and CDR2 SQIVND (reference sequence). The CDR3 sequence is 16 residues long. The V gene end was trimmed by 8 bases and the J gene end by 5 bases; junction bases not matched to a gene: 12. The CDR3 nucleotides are TGTGCCAGTTCCGGGACAGGGGGCATCCCCCTATATGGCTACACCTTC. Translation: CASSGTGGIPLYGYTF. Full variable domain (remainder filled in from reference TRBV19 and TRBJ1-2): DGGITQSPKYLFRKEGQNVTLSCEQNLNHDAMYWYRQDPGQGLRLIYYSQIVNDFQKGDIAEGYSVSREKKESFPLTVTSAQKNPTAFYLCASSGTGGIPLYGYTFGSGTRLTVV.

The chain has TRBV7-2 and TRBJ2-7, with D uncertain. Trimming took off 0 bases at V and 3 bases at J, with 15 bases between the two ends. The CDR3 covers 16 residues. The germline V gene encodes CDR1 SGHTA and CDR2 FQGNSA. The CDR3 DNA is TGTGCCAGCAGCTTAGCCCCCGCCAGCAACTACTACGAGCAGTACTTC. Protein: CASSLAPASNYYEQYF.

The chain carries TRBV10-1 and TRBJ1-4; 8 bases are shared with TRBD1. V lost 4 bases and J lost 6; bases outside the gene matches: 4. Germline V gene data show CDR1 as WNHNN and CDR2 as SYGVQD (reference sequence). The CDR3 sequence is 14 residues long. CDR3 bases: TGCGCCAGCAGTGCGGACAGGGCGGATGAAAAACTGTTTTTT. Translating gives CASSADRADEKLFF.

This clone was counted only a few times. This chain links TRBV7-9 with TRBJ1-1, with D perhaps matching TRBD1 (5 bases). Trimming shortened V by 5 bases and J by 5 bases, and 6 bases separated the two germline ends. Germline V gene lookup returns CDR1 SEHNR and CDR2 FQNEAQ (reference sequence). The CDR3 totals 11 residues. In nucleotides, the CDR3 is TGTGCCAGCAGCGACAGAACTGAAGCTTTCTTT. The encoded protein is CASSDRTEAFF.

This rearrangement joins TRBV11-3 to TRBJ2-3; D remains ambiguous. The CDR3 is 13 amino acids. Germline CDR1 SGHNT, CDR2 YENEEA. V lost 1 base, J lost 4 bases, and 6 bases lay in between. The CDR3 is CASSLALADTQYF. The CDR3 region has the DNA TGTGCCAGCAGCTTAGCGTTGGCAGATACGCAGTATTTT.

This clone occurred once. This CDR3 is CASSIGDTQYF. The CDR3 DNA reads as TGTGCCAGTAGTATAGGAGATACGCAGTATTTT. The V gene is TRBV19, the J gene TRBJ2-3; D unclear. The germline V gene has CDR1 LNHDA and CDR2 SQIVND (reference sequence). V dropped 1 base and J dropped 5 bases, with 1 base sitting between them. The CDR3 contains 11 residues.

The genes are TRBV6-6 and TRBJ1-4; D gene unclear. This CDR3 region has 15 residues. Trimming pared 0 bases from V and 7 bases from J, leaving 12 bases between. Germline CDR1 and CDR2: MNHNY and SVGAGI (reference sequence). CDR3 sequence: CASSYSSSGSEKLFF. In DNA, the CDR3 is TGTGCCAGCAGTTACTCGAGTTCTGGATCTGAAAAACTGTTTTTT.

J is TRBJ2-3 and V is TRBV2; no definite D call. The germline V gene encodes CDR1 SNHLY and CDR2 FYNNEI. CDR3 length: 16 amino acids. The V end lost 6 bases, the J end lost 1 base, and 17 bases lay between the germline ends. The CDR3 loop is CASSPTPRSRTDTQYF. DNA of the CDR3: TGTGCCAGCAGCCCAACCCCGCGCTCCCGCACAGATACGCAGTATTTT. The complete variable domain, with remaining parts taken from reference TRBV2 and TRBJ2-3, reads EPEVTQTPSHQVTQMGQEVILRCVPISNHLYFYWYRQILGQKVEFLVSFYNNEISEKSEIFDDQFSVERPDGSNFTLKIRSTKLEDSAMYFCASSPTPRSRTDTQYFGPGTRLTVL.

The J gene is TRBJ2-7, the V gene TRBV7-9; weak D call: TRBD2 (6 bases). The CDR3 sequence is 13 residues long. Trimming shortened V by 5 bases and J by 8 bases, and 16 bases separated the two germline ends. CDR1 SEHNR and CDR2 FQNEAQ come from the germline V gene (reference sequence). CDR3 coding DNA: TGTGCCAGCAGCAATCGGGAGTTCGGTCAGCAGTACTTC. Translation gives CASSNREFGQQYF. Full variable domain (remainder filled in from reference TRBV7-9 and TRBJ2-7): DTGVSQNPRHKITKRGQNVTFRCDPISEHNRLYWYRQTLGQGPEFLTYFQNEAQLEKSRLLSDRFSAERPKGSFSTLEIQRTEQGDSAMYLCASSNREFGQQYFGPGTRLTVT.

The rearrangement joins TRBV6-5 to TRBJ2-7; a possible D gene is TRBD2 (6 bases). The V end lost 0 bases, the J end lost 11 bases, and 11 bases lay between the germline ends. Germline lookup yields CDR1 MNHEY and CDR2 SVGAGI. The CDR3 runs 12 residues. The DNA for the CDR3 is TGTGCCAGCAGTTACTCGGGGGGAGTGAAGTACTTC. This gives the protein CASSYSGGVKYF.

CDR3 loop: CATSKRGPNNQPQHF. The CDR3 nucleotides are TGTGCCACCAGCAAAAGGGGACCGAACAATCAGCCCCAGCATTTT. This chain joins TRBV15 and TRBJ1-5, with D possibly TRBD1 on 5 matching bases. Germline CDR1 is LNHNV and CDR2 is YYDKDF (reference sequence). The CDR3 is 15 residues long. Deletions cut 4 bases from V and 3 bases from J, with 13 bases between.

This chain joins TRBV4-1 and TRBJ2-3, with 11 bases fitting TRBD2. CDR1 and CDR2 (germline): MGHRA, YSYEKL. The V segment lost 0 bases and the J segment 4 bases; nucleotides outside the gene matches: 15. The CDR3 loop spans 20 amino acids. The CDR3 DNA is TGCGCCAGCAGCCAAGAGCGGATGGTGGCTAGCGGGGGGAGGGCAGATACGCAGTATTTT. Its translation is CASSQERMVASGGRADTQYF.

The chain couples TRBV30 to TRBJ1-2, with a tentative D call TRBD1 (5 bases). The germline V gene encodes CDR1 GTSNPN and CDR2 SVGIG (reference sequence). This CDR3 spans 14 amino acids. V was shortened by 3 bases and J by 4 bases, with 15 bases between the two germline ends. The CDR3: CAWSEVGTGYGYTF. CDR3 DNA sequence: TGTGCCTGGAGCGAGGTGGGGACGGGCTATGGCTACACCTTC. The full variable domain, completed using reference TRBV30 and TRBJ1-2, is SQTIHQWPATLVQPVGSPLSLECTVEGTSNPNLYWYRQAAGRGLQLLFYSVGIGQISSEVPQNLSASRPQDRQFILSSKKLLLSDSGFYLCAWSEVGTGYGYTFGSGTRLTVV.

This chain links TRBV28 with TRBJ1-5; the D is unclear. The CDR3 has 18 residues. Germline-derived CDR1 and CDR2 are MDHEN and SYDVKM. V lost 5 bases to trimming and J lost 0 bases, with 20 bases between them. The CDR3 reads CASSPPSLDTYSNQPQHF. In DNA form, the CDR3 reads TGTGCCAGCAGTCCCCCCTCCCTCGACACTTATAGCAATCAGCCCCAGCATTTT. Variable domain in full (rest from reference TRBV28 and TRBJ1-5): DVKVTQSSRYLVKRTGEKVFLECVQDMDHENMFWYRQDPGLGLRLIYFSYDVKMKEKGDIPEGYSVSREKKERFSLILESASTNQTSMYLCASSPPSLDTYSNQPQHFGDGTRLSIL.

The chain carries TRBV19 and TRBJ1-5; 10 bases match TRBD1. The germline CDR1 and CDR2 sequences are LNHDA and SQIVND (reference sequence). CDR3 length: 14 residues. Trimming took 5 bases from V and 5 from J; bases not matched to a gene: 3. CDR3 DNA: TGTGCCAGTAGTCCAGGGACAGGGGATCAGCCCCAGCATTTT. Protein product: CASSPGTGDQPQHF.

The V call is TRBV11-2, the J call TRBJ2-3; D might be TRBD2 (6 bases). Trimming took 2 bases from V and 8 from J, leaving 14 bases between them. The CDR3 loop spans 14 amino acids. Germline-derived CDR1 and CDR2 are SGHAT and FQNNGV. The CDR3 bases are TGTGCCAGCAGCTTAAACCCCGCGGAGGGTACGCAGTATTTT. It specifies CASSLNPAEGTQYF.

The CDR3: CASSPKERGTNYNEQFF. CDR3 DNA sequence: TGTGCCAGCAGCCCCAAGGAGCGGGGGACTAACTACAATGAGCAGTTCTTC. The chain employs TRBV7-8 and TRBJ2-1; TRBD2 aligns across 8 bases. V shed 5 bases and J 3 bases; nucleotides not matched to a gene: 12. The CDR3 sequence is 17 residues long. Germline V gene lookup returns CDR1 SGHVS and CDR2 FQNEAQ.

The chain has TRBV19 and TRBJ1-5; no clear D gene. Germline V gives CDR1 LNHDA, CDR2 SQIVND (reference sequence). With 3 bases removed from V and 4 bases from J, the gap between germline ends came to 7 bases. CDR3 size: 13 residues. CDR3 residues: CASSMDLNQPQHF. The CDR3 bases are TGTGCCAGTAGTATGGACCTAAATCAGCCCCAGCATTTT.

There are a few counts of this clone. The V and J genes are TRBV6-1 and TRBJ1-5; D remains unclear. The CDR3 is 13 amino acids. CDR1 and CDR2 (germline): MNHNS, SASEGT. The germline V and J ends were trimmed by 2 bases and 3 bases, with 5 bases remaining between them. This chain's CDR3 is CASSEPLNQPQHF. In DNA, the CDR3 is TGTGCCAGCAGTGAACCCCTCAATCAGCCCCAGCATTTT.

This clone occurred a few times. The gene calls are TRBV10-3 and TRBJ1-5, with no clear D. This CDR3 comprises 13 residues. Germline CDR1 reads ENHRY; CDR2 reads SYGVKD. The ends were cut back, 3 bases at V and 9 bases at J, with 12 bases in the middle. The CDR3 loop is CAISEVGVTPQHF. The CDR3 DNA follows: TGTGCCATCAGTGAAGTGGGCGTGACGCCCCAGCATTTT.

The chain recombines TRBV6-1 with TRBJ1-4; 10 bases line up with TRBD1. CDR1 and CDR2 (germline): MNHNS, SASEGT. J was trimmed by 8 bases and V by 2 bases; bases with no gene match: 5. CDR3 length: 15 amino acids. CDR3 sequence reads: CASSELDRGDEKLFF. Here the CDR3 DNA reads TGTGCCAGCAGTGAACTGGACAGGGGGGACGAAAAACTGTTTTTT.

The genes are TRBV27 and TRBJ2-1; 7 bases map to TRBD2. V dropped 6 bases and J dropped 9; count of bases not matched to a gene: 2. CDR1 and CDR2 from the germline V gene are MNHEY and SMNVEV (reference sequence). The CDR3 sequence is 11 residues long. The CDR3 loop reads CASSPGGEQFF. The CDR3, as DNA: TGTGCCAGCAGCCCGGGGGGTGAGCAGTTCTTC.